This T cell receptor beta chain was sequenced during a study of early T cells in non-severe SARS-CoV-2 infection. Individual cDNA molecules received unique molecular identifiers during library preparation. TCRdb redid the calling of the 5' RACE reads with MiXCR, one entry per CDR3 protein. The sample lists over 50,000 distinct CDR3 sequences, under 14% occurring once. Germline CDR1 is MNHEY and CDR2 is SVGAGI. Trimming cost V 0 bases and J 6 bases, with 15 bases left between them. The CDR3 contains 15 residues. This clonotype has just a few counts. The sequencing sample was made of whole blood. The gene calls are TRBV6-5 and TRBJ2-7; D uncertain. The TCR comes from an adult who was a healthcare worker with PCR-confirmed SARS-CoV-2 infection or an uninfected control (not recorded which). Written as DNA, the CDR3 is TGTGCCAGCAGTTACTCGACGCTCACCCGTCTCGAGCAGTACTTC. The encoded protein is CASSYSTLTRLEQYF.